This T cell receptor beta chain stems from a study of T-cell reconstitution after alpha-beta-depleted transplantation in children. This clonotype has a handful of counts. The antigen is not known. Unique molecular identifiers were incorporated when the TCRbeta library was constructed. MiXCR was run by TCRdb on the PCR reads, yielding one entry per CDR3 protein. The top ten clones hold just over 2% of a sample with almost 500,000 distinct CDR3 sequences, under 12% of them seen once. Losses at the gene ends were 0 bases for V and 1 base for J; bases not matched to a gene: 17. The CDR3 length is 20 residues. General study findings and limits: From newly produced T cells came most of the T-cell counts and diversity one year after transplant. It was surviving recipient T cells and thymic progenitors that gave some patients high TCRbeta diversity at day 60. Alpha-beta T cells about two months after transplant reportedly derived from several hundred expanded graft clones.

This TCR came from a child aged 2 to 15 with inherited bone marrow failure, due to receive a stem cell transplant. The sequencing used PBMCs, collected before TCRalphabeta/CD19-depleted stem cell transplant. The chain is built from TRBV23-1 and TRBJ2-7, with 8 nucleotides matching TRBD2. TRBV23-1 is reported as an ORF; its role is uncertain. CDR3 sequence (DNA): TGCGCCAGCAGTCAATCGGGTCGGGGCAACAGACTAGCGAGTTCCTACGAGCAGTACTTC. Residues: CASSQSGRGNRLASSYEQYF.